What follows is one T cell receptor (beta chain) and its context. Germline V gene data show CDR1 as SGHRS and CDR2 as YFSETQ. V was cut by 1 base and J by 5 bases, with 15 bases left in between. This CDR3 comprises 16 residues. Authors' analysis steps: Estimated nucleated cell counts came from reference gene primer amplification. Clones were sequenced by immunoSEQ multiplex PCR, and TCRdb holds only the in-frame ones, with some missing. V, J and clone size derive from that table, while D and trimming were established from the DNA sequence. The sample gives about 180,000 clones, 82% of which show up once; 8% to 9.5% is in the top ten. This sample stems from a study of blood T cell repertoires in COVID-19. About the research overall: COVID-19 samples collected from the United States, Italy and Spain covered acute and convalescent phases. The cDNA or gDNA used as material had been derived from T cells, B-cell-depleted T cells, or PBMCs.

Material for sequencing was peripheral blood. The TCR was taken from a woman in her 70s with acute or convalescent COVID-19. The V and J genes are TRBV5-1 and TRBJ2-2; D might be TRBD1 (6 bases). CDR3 nucleotides: TGCGCCAGCAGCTTGCACAGGGTAATAAGGACCGGGGAGCTGTTTTTT. Amino acid sequence: CASSLHRVIRTGELFF.